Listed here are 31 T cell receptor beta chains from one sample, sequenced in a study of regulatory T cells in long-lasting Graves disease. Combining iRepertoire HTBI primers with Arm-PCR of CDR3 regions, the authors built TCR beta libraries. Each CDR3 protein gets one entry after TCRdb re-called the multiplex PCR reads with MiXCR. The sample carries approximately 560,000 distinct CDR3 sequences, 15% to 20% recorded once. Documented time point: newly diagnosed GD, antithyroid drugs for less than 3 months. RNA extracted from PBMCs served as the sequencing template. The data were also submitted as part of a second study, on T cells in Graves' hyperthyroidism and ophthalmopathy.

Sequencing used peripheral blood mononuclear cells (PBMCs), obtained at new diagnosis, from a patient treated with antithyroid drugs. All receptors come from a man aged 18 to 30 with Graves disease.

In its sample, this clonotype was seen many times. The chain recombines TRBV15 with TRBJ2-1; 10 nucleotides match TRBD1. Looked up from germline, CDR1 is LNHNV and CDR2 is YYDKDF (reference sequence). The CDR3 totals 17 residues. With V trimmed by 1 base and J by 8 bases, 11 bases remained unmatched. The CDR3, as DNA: TGTGCCACCAGCAGAGGCCCCGGGACAGGGGTATTTTATGAGCAGTTCTTC. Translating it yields CATSRGPGTGVFYEQFF.

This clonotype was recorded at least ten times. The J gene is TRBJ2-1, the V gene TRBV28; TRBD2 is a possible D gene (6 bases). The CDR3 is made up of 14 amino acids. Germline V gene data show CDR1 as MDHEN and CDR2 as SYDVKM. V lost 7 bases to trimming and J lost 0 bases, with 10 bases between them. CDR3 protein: CASMAGRSYNEQFF. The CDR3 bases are TGTGCCAGCATGGCGGGACGCTCCTACAATGAGCAGTTCTTC.

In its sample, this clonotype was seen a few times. For the CDR3, the DNA is TGTGCCAGCAGCCCTTCCGCAGGGGTGAACATTCAGTACTTC. Protein sequence: CASSPSAGVNIQYF. This chain links TRBV3-1 with TRBJ2-4; D is possibly TRBD1 (6 bases). CDR3 size: 14 residues. The germline V gene has CDR1 LGHDT and CDR2 YNNKEL (reference sequence). V gave up 4 bases and J gave up 7 bases, with 14 bases separating them. The full variable domain, its missing parts supplied by reference TRBV3-1 and TRBJ2-4, is DTAVSQTPKYLVTQMGNDKSIKCEQNLGHDTMYWYKQDSKKFLKIMFSYNNKELIINETVPNRFSPKSPDKAHLNLHINSLELGDSAVYFCASSPSAGVNIQYFGAGTRLSVL.

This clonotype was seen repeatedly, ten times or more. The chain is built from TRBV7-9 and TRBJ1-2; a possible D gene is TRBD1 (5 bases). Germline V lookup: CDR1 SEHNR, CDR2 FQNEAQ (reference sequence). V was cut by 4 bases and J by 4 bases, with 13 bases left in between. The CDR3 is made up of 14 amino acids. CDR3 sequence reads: CASSSGRGPYGYTF. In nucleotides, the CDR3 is TGTGCCAGCAGCTCTGGTCGGGGCCCCTATGGCTACACCTTC.

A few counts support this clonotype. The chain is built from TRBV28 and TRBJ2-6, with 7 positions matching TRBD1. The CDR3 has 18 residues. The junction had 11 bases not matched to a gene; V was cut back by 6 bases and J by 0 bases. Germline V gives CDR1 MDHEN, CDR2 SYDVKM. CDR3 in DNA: TGTGCCAGCAGCGTAAGGACAGGCGACGCCTCTGGGGCCAACGTCCTGACTTTC. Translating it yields CASSVRTGDASGANVLTF.

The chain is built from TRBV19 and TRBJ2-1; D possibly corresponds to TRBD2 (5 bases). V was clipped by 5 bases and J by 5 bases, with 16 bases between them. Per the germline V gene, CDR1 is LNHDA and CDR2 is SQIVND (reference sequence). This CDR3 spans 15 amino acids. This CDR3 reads CASSLNGGPNNEQFF. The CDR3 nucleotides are TGTGCCAGTAGTTTAAATGGCGGGCCTAACAATGAGCAGTTCTTC.

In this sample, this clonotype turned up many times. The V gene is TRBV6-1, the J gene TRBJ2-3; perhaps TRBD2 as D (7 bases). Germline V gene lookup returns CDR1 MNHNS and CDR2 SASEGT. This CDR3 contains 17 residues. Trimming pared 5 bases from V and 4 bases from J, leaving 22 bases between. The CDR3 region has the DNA TGTGCCAGCAGTCTAGGGGGGACTACGGGAAGCTCAGATACGCAGTATTTT. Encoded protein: CASSLGGTTGSSDTQYF.

The CDR3 here is CASSKQGSTGELFF. The CDR3 DNA is TGTGCCAGCAGCAAGCAGGGGAGCACCGGGGAGCTGTTTTTT. The chain links TRBV7-2 to TRBJ2-2; weak D call: TRBD1 (6 bases). The ends were cut back, 5 bases at V and 4 bases at J, with 11 bases in the middle. The germline CDR1 and CDR2 sequences are SGHTA and FQGNSA. There are 14 residues in the CDR3. The full variable domain, in which reference TRBV7-2 and TRBJ2-2 provide the parts outside the CDR3, is GAGVSQSPSNKVTEKGKDVELRCDPISGHTALYWYRQSLGQGLEFLIYFQGNSAPDKSGLPSDRFSAERTGGSVSTLTIQRTQQEDSAVYLCASSKQGSTGELFFGEGSRLTVL.

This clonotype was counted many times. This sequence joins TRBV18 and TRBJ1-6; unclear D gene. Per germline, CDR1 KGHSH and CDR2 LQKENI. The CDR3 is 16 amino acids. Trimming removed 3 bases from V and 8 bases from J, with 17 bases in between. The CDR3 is CASSPVEGIGYSPLHF. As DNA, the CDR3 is TGTGCCAGCTCACCGGTAGAAGGGATCGGTTATTCACCCCTCCACTTT.

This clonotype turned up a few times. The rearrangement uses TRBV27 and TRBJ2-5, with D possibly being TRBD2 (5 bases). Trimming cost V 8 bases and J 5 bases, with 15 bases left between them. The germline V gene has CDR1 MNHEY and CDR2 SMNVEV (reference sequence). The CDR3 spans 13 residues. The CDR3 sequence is CASGPTGVETQYF. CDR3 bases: TGTGCCAGCGGCCCGACCGGGGTCGAGACCCAGTACTTC.

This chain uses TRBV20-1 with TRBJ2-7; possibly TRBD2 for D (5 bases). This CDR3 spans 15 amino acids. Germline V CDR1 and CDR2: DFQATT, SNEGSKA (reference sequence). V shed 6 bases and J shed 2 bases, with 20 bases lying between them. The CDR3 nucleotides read TGCAGTGCCACCCGGTTTGGAGGTGATCCCTACGAGCAGTACTTC. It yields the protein CSATRFGGDPYEQYF.

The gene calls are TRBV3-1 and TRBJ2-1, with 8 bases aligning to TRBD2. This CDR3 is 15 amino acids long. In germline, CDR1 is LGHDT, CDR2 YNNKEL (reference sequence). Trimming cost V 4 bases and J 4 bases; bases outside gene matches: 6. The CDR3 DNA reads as TGTGCCAGCAGCCCCTGGGTAGCGGGGTACAATGAGCAGTTCTTC. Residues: CASSPWVAGYNEQFF.

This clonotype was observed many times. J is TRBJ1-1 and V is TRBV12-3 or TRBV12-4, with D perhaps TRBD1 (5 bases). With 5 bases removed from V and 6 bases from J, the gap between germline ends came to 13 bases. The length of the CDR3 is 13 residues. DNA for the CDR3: TGTGCCAGCAGTCCCCAGGGCGTCGCTGAAGCTTTCTTT. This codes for CASSPQGVAEAFF.

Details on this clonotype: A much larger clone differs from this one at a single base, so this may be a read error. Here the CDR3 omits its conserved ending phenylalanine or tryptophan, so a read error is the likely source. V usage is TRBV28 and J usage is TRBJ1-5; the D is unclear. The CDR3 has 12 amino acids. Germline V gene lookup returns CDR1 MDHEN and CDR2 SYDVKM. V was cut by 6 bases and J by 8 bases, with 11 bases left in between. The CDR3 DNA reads TGTGCCAGCAGCTCCGGCATGGAGCCCCAGCATTTG. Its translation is CASSSGMEPQHL.

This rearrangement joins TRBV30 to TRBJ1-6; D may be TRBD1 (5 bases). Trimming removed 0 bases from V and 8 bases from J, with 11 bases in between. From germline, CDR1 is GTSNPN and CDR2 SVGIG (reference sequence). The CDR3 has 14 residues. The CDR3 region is CAWSVGGFYSPLHF. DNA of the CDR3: TGTGCCTGGAGTGTTGGGGGATTCTATTCACCCCTCCACTTT.

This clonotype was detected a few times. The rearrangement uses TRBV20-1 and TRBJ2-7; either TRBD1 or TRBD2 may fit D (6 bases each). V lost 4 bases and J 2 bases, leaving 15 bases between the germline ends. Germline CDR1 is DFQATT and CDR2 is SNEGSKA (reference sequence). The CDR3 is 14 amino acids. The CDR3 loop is CSAIGGRGAYEQYF. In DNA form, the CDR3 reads TGCAGTGCTATCGGGGGCAGGGGAGCCTACGAGCAGTACTTC.

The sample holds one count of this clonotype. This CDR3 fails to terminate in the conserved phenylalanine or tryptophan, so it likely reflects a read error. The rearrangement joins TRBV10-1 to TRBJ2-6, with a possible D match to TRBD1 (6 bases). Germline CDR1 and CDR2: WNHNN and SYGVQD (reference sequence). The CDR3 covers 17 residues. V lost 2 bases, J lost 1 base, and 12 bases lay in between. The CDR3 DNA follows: TGCGCCAGCAGTGAGGGTCAGGGGATATCTGGGGCCAACGTCCTGACTTCC. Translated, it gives CASSEGQGISGANVLTS.

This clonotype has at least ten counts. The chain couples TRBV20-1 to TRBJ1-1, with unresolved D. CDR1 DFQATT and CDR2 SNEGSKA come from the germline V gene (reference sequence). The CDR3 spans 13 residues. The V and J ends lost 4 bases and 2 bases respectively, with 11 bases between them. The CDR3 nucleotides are TGCAGTGCTACCTCCTGGACTAACACTGAAGCTTTCTTT. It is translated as CSATSWTNTEAFF.

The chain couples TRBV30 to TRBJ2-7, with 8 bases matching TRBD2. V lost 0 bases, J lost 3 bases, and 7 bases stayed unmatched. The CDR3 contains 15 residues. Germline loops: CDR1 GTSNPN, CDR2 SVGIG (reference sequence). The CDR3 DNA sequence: TGTGCCTGGAGTGTAGCGGGAGTAGGAATCTACGAGCAGTACTTC. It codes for CAWSVAGVGIYEQYF.

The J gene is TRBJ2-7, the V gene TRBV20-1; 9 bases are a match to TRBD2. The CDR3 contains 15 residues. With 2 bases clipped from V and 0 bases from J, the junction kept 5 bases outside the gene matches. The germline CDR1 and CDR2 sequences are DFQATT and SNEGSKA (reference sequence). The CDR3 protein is CSARPPSGISYEQYF. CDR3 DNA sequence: TGCAGTGCTAGACCCCCTAGCGGGATCTCCTACGAGCAGTACTTC.

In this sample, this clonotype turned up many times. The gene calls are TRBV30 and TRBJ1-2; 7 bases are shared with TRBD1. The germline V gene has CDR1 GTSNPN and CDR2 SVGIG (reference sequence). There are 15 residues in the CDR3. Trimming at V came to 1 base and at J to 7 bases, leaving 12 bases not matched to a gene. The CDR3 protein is CAWSGGGRVAFGYTF. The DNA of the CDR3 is TGTGCCTGGAGTGGAGGGGGCAGGGTGGCTTTTGGCTACACCTTC.

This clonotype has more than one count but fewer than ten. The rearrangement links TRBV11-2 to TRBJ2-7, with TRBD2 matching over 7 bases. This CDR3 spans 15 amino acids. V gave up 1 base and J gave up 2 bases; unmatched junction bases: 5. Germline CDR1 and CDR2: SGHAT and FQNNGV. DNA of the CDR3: TGTGCCAGCAGCTTAGGGGGGAGCGGGACCTACGAGCAGTACTTC. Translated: CASSLGGSGTYEQYF.

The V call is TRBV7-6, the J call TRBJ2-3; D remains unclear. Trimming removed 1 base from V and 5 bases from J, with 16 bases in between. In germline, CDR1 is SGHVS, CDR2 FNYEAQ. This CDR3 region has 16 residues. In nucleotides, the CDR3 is TGTGCCAGCAGCTTAGATCCCCCCATCGGCGGAGATACGCAGTATTTT. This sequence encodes CASSLDPPIGGDTQYF.

The CDR3 reads CASSQPGTGEKLFF. As DNA, the CDR3 is TGTGCCAGCAGCCAACCGGGGACAGGCGAAAAACTGTTTTTT. The V gene is TRBV7-8, the J gene TRBJ1-4; 8 bases line up with TRBD1. The CDR3 length is 14 residues. The germline gives CDR1 SGHVS, CDR2 FQNEAQ. With 5 bases clipped from V and 8 bases from J, the junction kept 7 bases outside the gene matches.

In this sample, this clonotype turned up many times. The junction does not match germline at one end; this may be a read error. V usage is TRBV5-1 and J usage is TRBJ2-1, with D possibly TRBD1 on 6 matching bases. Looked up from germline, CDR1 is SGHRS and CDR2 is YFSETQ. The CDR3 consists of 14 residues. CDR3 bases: TGTGCCAGCAGTTTACAGGGCTCCTACAATGAGCAGTTCTTC. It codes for CASSLQGSYNEQFF.

The DNA of the CDR3 is TGTGCCAGCAGTCGATCCGGGGAGGGACAGGGTGGCCAGCCCCAGCATTTT. As protein: CASSRSGEGQGGQPQHF. This sequence joins TRBV27 and TRBJ1-5; 9 bases are shared with TRBD1. Looked up from germline, CDR1 is MNHEY and CDR2 is SMNVEV (reference sequence). The CDR3 runs to 17 residues. Unmatched junction bases numbered 15, after V lost 5 bases and J lost 7 bases.

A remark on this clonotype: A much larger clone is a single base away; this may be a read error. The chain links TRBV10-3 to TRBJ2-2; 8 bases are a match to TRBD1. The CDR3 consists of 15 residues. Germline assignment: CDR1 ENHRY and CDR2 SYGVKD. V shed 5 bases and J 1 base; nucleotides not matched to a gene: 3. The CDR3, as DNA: TGTGCCATCAGTTTAGACAGGGGGAACACCGGGGAGCTGTTTTTT. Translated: CAISLDRGNTGELFF.

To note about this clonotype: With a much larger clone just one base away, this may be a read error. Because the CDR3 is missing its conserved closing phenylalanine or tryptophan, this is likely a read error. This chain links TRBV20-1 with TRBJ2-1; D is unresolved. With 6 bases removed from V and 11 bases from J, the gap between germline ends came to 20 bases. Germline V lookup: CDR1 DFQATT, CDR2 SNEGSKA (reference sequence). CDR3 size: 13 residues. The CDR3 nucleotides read TGCAGTGCAACCAGCCCCGGGCCTCGTCAGCAGTTCTGC. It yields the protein CSATSPGPRQQFC.

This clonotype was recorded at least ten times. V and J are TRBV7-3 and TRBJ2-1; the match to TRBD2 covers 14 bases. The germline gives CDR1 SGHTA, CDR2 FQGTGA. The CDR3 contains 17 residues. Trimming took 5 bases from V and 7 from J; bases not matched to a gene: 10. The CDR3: CASSQTSGRARLNEQFF. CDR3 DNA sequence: TGTGCCAGCAGCCAGACTAGCGGGAGGGCGCGTCTAAATGAGCAGTTCTTC.

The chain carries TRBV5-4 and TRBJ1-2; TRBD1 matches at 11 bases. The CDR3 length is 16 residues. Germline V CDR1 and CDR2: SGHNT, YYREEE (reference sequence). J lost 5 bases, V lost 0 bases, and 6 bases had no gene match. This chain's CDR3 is CASSLGAGTGGYGYTF. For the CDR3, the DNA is TGTGCCAGCAGCTTGGGAGCCGGGACAGGGGGATATGGCTACACCTTC.

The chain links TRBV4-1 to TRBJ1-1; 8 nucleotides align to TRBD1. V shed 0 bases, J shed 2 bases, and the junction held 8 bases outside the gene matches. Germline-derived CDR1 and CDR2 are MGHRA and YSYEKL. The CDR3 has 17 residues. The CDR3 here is CASSQDNTGTGNTEAFF. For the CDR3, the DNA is TGCGCCAGCAGCCAAGATAATACCGGGACAGGAAACACTGAAGCTTTCTTT.